These T cell receptor beta chains were read from a single sample in a study of blood T cell repertoires in COVID-19. The method was immunoSEQ multiplex PCR; TCRdb's version includes in-frame clones alone and lacks a portion of them. The sample records around 310,000 clones, roughly 90% being singletons. The sample was PBMCs or T cells enriched from blood (not recorded which). All receptors derive from a woman aged 25 to 39 who had recovered from COVID-19. CDR3s include the opening cysteine and the closing phenylalanine or tryptophan. A D gene is named only where the DNA matches it firmly. Clone size is not always given. Where it is, it says once, few, many or a class for expanded clones.

18	.	TRBV3-1/TRBV3-2	TRBJ2-5	TRBD1	TGTGCCAGCAGCCCAAGTAAGAGGGACAGGGACATCCAAGAGACCCAGTACTTC	CASSPSKRDRDIQETQYF
14	.	TRBV9	TRBJ2-3	TRBD1	TGTGCCGGGTCGACAGGGGGAACCACAGATACGCAGTATTTT	CAGSTGGTTDTQYF
17	.	TRBV19	TRBJ2-1	.	TGTGCCAGTAGTTTCCTTTCTACACGGAGCTCCTACAATGAGCAGTTCTTC	CASSFLSTRSSYNEQFF
16	.	TRBV5-4	TRBJ2-1	TRBD1	TGTGCCAGCAGCCCGCCCGGGACAGGGACCTTTGGGGAGCAGTTCTTC	CASSPPGTGTFGEQFF
16	.	TRBV7-9	TRBJ1-5	TRBD1	TGTGCCAGCAGTGGACAGGGGGCCATAAGCAATCAGCCCCAGCATTTT	CASSGQGAISNQPQHF
14	.	TRBV10-1	TRBJ2-2	TRBD2	TGCGCCAGCAGTCGGACTAGTAGTTCCGGGGAGCTGTTTTTT	CASSRTSSSGELFF
17	once	TRBV3-1/TRBV3-2	TRBJ1-1	TRBD1	TGTGCCAGCAGCCCCCAGGGGACAGTCGTAATGAACACTGAAGCTTTCTTT	CASSPQGTVVMNTEAFF
16	.	TRBV14	TRBJ2-2	.	TGTGCCAGCAGTCCCCGGTGGGACATTCGGACCGGGGAGCTGTTTTTT	CASSPRWDIRTGELFF
14	.	TRBV27	TRBJ1-1	.	TGTGCCAGCAGTTTAATAGGGAGCTACACTGAAGCTTTCTTT	CASSLIGSYTEAFF
13	.	TRBV20-1	TRBJ1-2	.	TGCAGTGCTAGTTTTTTCGGTGCTTCTCGCTACACCTTC	CSASFFGASRYTF
17	.	TRBV11-2	TRBJ1-5	TRBD1	TGTGCCAGCAGCTTAGGGGACAGAGACTATAGCAATCAGCCCCAGCATTTT	CASSLGDRDYSNQPQHF
19	.	TRBV21-1	TRBJ1-2	.	TGTGCCAGCAGCAAAGACGCTGGGACAGTGCGACCAGCTAACTATGGCTACACCTTC	CASSKDAGTVRPANYGYTF
14	once	TRBV6-2/TRBV6-3	TRBJ1-5	TRBD1	TGTGCCAGCAGTTCCGACAGGGCTGGACAGCCCCAGCATTTT	CASSSDRAGQPQHF
19	.	TRBV11-2	TRBJ1-1	TRBD1	TGTGCCAGCAGCCCCCAAGGGACAGGGAGGTTAGAGTCTGACACTGAAGCTTTCTTT	CASSPQGTGRLESDTEAFF
16	.	TRBV6-5	TRBJ1-1	TRBD1	TGTGCCAGCAGTTACGCGGGACAGCCGCTGAACACTGAAGCTTTCTTT	CASSYAGQPLNTEAFF
18	.	TRBV5-1	TRBJ1-2	TRBD1	TGCGCCAGCAGCTTATTCGGGACAGGGGCACTGATTTCCTATGGCTACACCTTC	CASSLFGTGALISYGYTF
13	once	TRBV5-1	TRBJ1-4	.	TGCGCCAGCAGCTTCGGTGACAATAGAAAACTGTTTTTT	CASSFGDNRKLFF
16	.	TRBV27	TRBJ1-5	TRBD1	TGTGCCAGCAGTTTACAGGGGGCTGCCGGGATTCAGCCCCAGCATTTT	CASSLQGAAGIQPQHF
15	once	TRBV5-4	TRBJ2-1	.	TGTGCCAGCAGCTTGGATCCTAGCTCCTACAATGAGCAGTTCTTC	CASSLDPSSYNEQFF
15	.	TRBV6-5	TRBJ2-7	.	TGTGCCAGCAGTACAGCCCCCGGGACTCCGTACGAGCAGTACTTC	CASSTAPGTPYEQYF
18	.	TRBV5-1	TRBJ2-7	.	TGCGCCAGCAGCTTGTTCCACTCTGGAGATAAATACTCCTACGAGCAGTACTTC	CASSLFHSGDKYSYEQYF
13	.	TRBV27	TRBJ2-4	.	TGTGCCAGCAGTTTAGTAGGGGAAAACATTCAGTACTTC	CASSLVGENIQYF
18	.	TRBV18	TRBJ2-2	TRBD1	TGTGCCAGCTCACCACAGGATGCCGGGACAGGGGGCACCGGGGAGCTGTTTTTT	CASSPQDAGTGGTGELFF
14	once	TRBV10-3	TRBJ2-3	.	TGTGCCATCAAGGACACCAAAGAAACAGATACGCAGTATTTT	CAIKDTKETDTQYF
14	.	TRBV9	TRBJ1-2	TRBD1	TGTGCCAGCAGCGAGCTGACAGGGGTTGGCGGCTACACCTTC	CASSELTGVGGYTF
15	.	TRBV11-2	TRBJ2-1	.	TGTGCCAGCAGCTTCCATGGTAGCGAATACAATGAGCAGTTCTTC	CASSFHGSEYNEQFF
14	.	TRBV19	TRBJ1-5	TRBD1	TGTGCCACCGGACACAGGGGGCTTAATCAGCCCCAGCATTTT	CATGHRGLNQPQHF
13	.	TRBV7-3	TRBJ2-5	.	TGTGCCAGCAGCTCCAGGCCAGGAGAGACCCAGTACTTC	CASSSRPGETQYF
19	once	TRBV24-1	TRBJ1-1	.	TGTGCCACCACCGAAGCGGTTGTCAGCGGGTGTCCGGGGAACACTGAAGCTTTCTTT	CATTEAVVSGCPGNTEAFF
15	.	TRBV21-1	TRBJ2-7	.	TGTGCCAGCAGCGTGAGCCGGGACAGAGCCTACGAGCAGTACTTC	CASSVSRDRAYEQYF
15	once	TRBV11-3	TRBJ2-1	TRBD2	TGTGCCAGCAGCGAACGAGGGACTAGCGGGAATGAGCAGTTCTTC	CASSERGTSGNEQFF
16	.	TRBV4-3	TRBJ2-3	TRBD2	TGCGCCAGCAGCCGATGGACTAGCACTAGCACAGATACGCAGTATTTT	CASSRWTSTSTDTQYF
16	.	TRBV30	TRBJ1-4	.	TGTGCCTGGAGTGCACCACCCCGACTAACTAATGAAAAACTGTTTTTT	CAWSAPPRLTNEKLFF
16	.	TRBV7-2	TRBJ2-3	TRBD2	TGTGCCAGCAGCCGGCTAGCGGGAGGGAACACAGATACGCAGTATTTT	CASSRLAGGNTDTQYF
14	.	TRBV6-5	TRBJ1-2	.	TGTGCCAGCAGTCCCACAGGGAGCGGCTATGGCTACACCTTC	CASSPTGSGYGYTF
13	.	TRBV2	TRBJ1-5	.	TGTGCCAGCAGTCCCTATAGCAATCAGCCCCAGCATTTT	CASSPYSNQPQHF
20	.	TRBV10-2	TRBJ1-5	TRBD1	TGCGCCAGCAGTGAGTCGCGGACAGGGGGCCAGACATTTCGCAATCAGCCCCAGCATTTT	CASSESRTGGQTFRNQPQHF
14	.	TRBV9	TRBJ2-3	.	TGTGCCAGCAGCCCGCGAGCTAGCCCAGATACGCAGTATTTT	CASSPRASPDTQYF
16	.	TRBV18	TRBJ2-1	.	TGTGCCAGCTCACCTGACGAGGCTCCCCTTTACAATGAGCAGTTCTTC	CASSPDEAPLYNEQFF
14	.	TRBV10-1	TRBJ1-3	.	TGCGCCAGCAGTGACCAGATAACTGGAAACACCATATATTTT	CASSDQITGNTIYF
14	.	TRBV18	TRBJ2-5	.	TGTGCCAGCTCACCACTGGGCCTCCAAGAGACCCAGTACTTC	CASSPLGLQETQYF
13	.	TRBV28	TRBJ1-2	TRBD1	TGTGCCAGCAGTTCCGGACAGGGCCCTGGCTACACCTTC	CASSSGQGPGYTF
15	.	TRBV19	TRBJ2-7	TRBD1	TGTGCCAGTAGTCAGGAGGGGGACAGGCCCTACGAGCAGTACTTC	CASSQEGDRPYEQYF
14	.	TRBV2	TRBJ1-3	.	TGTGCCAGCAGGATGGGGGGATCTGGAAACACCATATATTTT	CASRMGGSGNTIYF
14	.	TRBV7-2	TRBJ1-2	.	TGTGCCAGCAGCTTACAGGGGCACAACTATGGCTACACCTTC	CASSLQGHNYGYTF
14	.	TRBV28	TRBJ1-2	.	TGTGCCAGCAGTTCGGTGGGAGCTAACTATGGCTACACCTTC	CASSSVGANYGYTF
15	once	TRBV4-3	TRBJ2-7	TRBD2	TGCGCCAGCAGCCAAGAAGAGCGGGAGGAATTCGAGCAGTACTTC	CASSQEEREEFEQYF
13	.	TRBV15	TRBJ2-1	.	TGTGCCACCAGCAGAGTTAGCGGCAATGAGCAGTTCTTC	CATSRVSGNEQFF
14	.	TRBV6-5	TRBJ1-1	TRBD1	TGTGCCAGCAGTTACTCCGGGACAGAAAGTGAAGCTTTCTTT	CASSYSGTESEAFF
12	.	TRBV5-6	TRBJ1-2	.	TGTGCCAGCAATCTTTATAGGGGAGGCTACACCTTC	CASNLYRGGYTF
15	few	TRBV21-1	TRBJ1-1	.	TGTGCCAGCAGCAAAGCGGGGGACAGGGGGCCTGAAGCTTTCTTT	CASSKAGDRGPEAFF
15	.	TRBV10-3	TRBJ1-1	.	TGTGCCATCAGACCCCCGGGAGGAGGGGCCGATCGGGCTTTCTTT	CAIRPPGGGADRAFF
15	.	TRBV19	TRBJ2-3	TRBD1	TGTGCCAGTAGTGTTGGACAGGGATCCACAGATACGCAGTATTTT	CASSVGQGSTDTQYF
14	.	TRBV6-5	TRBJ2-3	.	TGTGCCAGCAGGGGGAAGCGGTACACAGATACGCAGTATTTT	CASRGKRYTDTQYF
17	.	TRBV7-9	TRBJ1-6	.	TGTGCCAGCAGCCAGCGAGGGACTTCATTAAATAATTCACCCCTCCACTTT	CASSQRGTSLNNSPLHF
16	.	TRBV7-2	TRBJ1-3	TRBD1	TGTGCCAGCAGCTCCGGACAGGGGGGGGCTGGAAACACCATATATTTT	CASSSGQGGAGNTIYF
14	few	TRBV6-2/TRBV6-3	TRBJ2-7	TRBD2	TGTGCCAGCAGTCGACTAGCGGGAGCTAACGAGCAGTACTTC	CASSRLAGANEQYF
14	.	TRBV27	TRBJ1-3	TRBD1	TGTGCCAGCAGTTTGTACAGGGGGGGAAACACCATATATTTT	CASSLYRGGNTIYF
17	.	TRBV4-2	TRBJ1-2	TRBD1	TGTGCCAGCAGCCAGATACAGGGGATTGGCAACTCTTTTGGCTACACCTTC	CASSQIQGIGNSFGYTF